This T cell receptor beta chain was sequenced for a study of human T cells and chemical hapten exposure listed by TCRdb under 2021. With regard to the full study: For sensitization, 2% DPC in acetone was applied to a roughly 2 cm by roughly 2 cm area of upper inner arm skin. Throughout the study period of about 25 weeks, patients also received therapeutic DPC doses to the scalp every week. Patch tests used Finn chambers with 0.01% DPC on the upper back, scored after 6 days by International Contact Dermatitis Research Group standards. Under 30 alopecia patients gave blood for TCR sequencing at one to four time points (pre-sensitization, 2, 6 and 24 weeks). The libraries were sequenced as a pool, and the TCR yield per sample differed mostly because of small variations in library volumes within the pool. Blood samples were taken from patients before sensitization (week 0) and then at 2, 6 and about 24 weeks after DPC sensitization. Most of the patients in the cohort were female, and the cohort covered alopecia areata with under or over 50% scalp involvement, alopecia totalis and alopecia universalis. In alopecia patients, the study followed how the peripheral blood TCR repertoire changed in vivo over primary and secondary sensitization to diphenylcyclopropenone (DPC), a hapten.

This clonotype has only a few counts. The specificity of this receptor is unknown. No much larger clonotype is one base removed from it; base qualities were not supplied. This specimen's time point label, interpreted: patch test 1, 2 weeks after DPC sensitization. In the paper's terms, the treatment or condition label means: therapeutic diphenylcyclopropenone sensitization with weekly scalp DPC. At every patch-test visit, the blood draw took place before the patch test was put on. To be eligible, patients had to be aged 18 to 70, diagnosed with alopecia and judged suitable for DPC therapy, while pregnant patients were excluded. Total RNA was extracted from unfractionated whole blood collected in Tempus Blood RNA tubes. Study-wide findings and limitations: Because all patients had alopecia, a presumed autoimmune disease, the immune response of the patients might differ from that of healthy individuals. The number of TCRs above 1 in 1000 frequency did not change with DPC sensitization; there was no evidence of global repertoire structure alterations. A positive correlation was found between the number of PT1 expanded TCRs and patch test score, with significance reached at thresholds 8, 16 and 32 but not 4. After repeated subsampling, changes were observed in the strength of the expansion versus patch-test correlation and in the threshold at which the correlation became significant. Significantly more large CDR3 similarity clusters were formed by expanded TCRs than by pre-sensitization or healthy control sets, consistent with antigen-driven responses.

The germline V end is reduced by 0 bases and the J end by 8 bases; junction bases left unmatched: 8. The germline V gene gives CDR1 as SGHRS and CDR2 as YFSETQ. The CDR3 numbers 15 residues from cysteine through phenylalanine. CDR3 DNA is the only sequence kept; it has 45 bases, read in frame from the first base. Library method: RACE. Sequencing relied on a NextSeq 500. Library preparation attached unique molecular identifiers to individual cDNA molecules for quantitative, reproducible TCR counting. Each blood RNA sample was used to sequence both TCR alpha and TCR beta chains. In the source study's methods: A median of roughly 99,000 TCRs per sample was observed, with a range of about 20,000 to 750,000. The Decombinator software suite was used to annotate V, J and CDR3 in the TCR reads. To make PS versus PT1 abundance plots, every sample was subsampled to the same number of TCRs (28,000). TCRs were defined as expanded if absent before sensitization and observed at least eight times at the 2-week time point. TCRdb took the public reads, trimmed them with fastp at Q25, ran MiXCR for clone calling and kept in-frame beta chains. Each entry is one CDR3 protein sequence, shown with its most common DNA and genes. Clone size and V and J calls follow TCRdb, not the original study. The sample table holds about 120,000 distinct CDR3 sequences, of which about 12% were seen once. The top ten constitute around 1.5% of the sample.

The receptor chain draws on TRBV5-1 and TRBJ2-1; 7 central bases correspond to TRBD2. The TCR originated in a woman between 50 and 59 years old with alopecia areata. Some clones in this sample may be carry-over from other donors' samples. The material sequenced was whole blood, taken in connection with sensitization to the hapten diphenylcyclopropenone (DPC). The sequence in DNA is TGCGCCAGCAGCTTGGTCCAGCGGGAAGGCGATGAGCAGTTCTTC. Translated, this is CASSLVQREGDEQFF.